Below are 7 T cell receptor beta chains sequenced from a single sample in a study of post-analysis software for immune sequencing data. General study results and limits: Comparison of patients with controls showed about 5 TRBV segments more frequent in patients, TRBV5-6, TRBV5-1 and TRBV20-1 among them.

Unique molecular identifiers were present in the TCR beta cDNA libraries. From the PCR reads, TCRdb called clonotypes with MiXCR, one entry per CDR3 protein. Of about 380,000 distinct CDR3 sequences in the sample, approximately 33% were seen once. These receptors' targets are unknown. Material for sequencing was blood. The source is a girl aged 10-17 years with multiple sclerosis.

The V gene is TRBV11-2, the J gene TRBJ2-5; 7 nucleotides match TRBD1. Germline CDR1 reads SGHAT; CDR2 reads FQNNGV. The CDR3 contains 11 residues. Germline trimming cut 5 bases from V and 13 bases from J; bases unmatched to any gene: 7. The CDR3 spells CASSTRQGTYF. The DNA of the CDR3 is TGTGCCAGCAGCACAAGACAGGGAACGTACTTC.

The rearrangement uses TRBV20-1 and TRBJ2-3; D is ambiguous. This CDR3 has 12 amino acids. Looked up from germline, CDR1 is DFQATT and CDR2 is SNEGSKA (reference sequence). The ends were cut back, 1 base at V and 6 bases at J, with 8 bases in the middle. The CDR3 coding sequence is TGCAGTGCTAGAGGGGTCAGGGATACGCAGTATTTT. Translation: CSARGVRDTQYF.

This clonotype came up a few times. The genes are TRBV4-1 and TRBJ2-3; D is ambiguous. Germline CDR1 reads MGHRA; CDR2 reads YSYEKL. The CDR3 sequence is 15 residues long. Trimming cost V 1 base and J 6 bases, with 14 bases left between them. In DNA form, the CDR3 reads TGCGCCAGCAGCCAAGTACAGACGGGCGGCGATACGCAGTATTTT. This translates into CASSQVQTGGDTQYF.

This clonotype was seen a handful of times. The rearrangement joins TRBV5-1 to TRBJ2-7, with D possibly called TRBD1 or TRBD2 (6 bases each). The CDR3 totals 18 residues. Germline loops: CDR1 SGHRS, CDR2 YFSETQ. Trimming took off 0 bases at V and 0 bases at J, with 19 bases between the two ends. CDR3 DNA: TGCGCCAGCAGCTTGGAGCAGGGGAGGTCGGGAGTCTCCTACGAGCAGTACTTC. As protein: CASSLEQGRSGVSYEQYF.

The chain combines TRBV29-1 with TRBJ2-5; D unclear. The DNA end favors TRBJ2-7, so the J call may be wrong. Germline CDR1 is SQVTM and CDR2 is ANQGSEA. The CDR3 has 12 residues. CDR3 bases: TGCAGCGTTGAGCAGGACGGCTACGAGCAGTACTTC. Its translation: CSVEQDGYEQYF.

J is TRBJ2-3 and V is TRBV2, with D possibly TRBD2 on 6 matching bases. This CDR3 spans 15 amino acids. The germline gives CDR1 SNHLY, CDR2 FYNNEI. Trimming stripped 2 bases from V and 7 bases from J, with 16 bases between. CDR3 sequence reads: CASSEFGLLDNTQYF. CDR3 DNA sequence: TGTGCCAGCAGTGAATTCGGACTACTAGATAATACGCAGTATTTT. Full variable domain (rest looked up from reference TRBV2 and TRBJ2-3): EPEVTQTPSHQVTQMGQEVILRCVPISNHLYFYWYRQILGQKVEFLVSFYNNEISEKSEIFDDQFSVERPDGSNFTLKIRSTKLEDSAMYFCASSEFGLLDNTQYFGPGTRLTVL.

This clonotype has just a few counts. The J gene is TRBJ1-2, the V gene TRBV11-2, with 10 bases fitting TRBD1. The CDR3 spans 14 residues. The junction had 3 bases not matched to a gene; V was cut back by 1 base and J by 7 bases. Looked up from germline, CDR1 is SGHAT and CDR2 is FQNNGV. The CDR3 protein is CASSLGGTGVGYTF. In nucleotides, the CDR3 is TGTGCCAGCAGCTTAGGTGGGACAGGGGTTGGCTACACCTTC.